The 21 T cell receptor beta chains below all came from one sample that was sequenced in a study of cytomegalovirus exposure and HLA in healthy donors. Clones were sequenced by immunoSEQ multiplex PCR, and TCRdb holds only the in-frame ones, with some missing. This sample carries 250,000 to 400,000 clones, 88% of them seen once, and the ten largest clones take around 0.91%. The sequenced sample consisted of PBMCs. The receptors come from a man between 25 and 39 years old in good health and CMV-seronegative.

J is TRBJ1-4 and V is TRBV5-1; TRBD1 might be the D (6 bases). V lost 5 bases, J lost 7 bases, and 21 bases lay in between. The CDR3 length is 16 residues. Germline CDR1 reads SGHRS; CDR2 reads YFSETQ. The CDR3 reads CASSSGRKGDGEKLFF. As DNA, the CDR3 is TGCGCCAGCAGTTCGGGCAGGAAGGGGGATGGTGAAAAACTGTTTTTT.

This chain links TRBV6-6 with TRBJ1-5; 9 bases align to TRBD1. Trimming took 8 bases from V and 4 from J; bases not matched to a gene: 12. The CDR3 contains 16 residues. Germline CDR1 and CDR2: MNHNY and SVGAGI (reference sequence). CDR3 bases: TGTGCCAGCGCCAACGCCGGGACAGGGAGGAATCAGCCCCAGCATTTT. Its protein product is CASANAGTGRNQPQHF.

The rearrangement links TRBV7-9 to TRBJ1-2; TRBD1 agrees at 12 bases. V lost 0 bases to trimming and J lost 1 base; unmatched junction nucleotides: 6. Germline CDR1 SEHNR, CDR2 FQNEAQ (reference sequence). This CDR3 region has 18 residues. As DNA, the CDR3 is TGTGCCAGCAGCTTAGCGCCGGGACAGGGGGCCCTTAACTATGGCTACACCTTC. This sequence encodes CASSLAPGQGALNYGYTF.

The chain carries TRBV10-3 and TRBJ2-7, with 13 bases aligning to TRBD2. From germline, CDR1 is ENHRY and CDR2 SYGVKD. The CDR3 runs 18 residues. V was pared by 0 bases and J by 0 bases, with 5 bases of the junction left unmatched. The CDR3: CAISESTSGGPSSYEQYF. The CDR3 nucleotides read TGTGCCATCAGTGAGTCGACTAGCGGGGGGCCCAGCTCCTACGAGCAGTACTTC.

This rearrangement joins TRBV14 to TRBJ2-3; D call uncertain. Germline assignment: CDR1 SGHDN and CDR2 FVKESK. The CDR3 loop spans 12 amino acids. Trimming removed 4 bases from V and 6 bases from J, with 8 bases in between. CDR3 sequence: CASSPGADTQYF. CDR3 DNA: TGTGCCAGCAGCCCAGGTGCGGATACGCAGTATTTT.

The chain combines TRBV2 with TRBJ1-4, with a weak D call TRBD1 (5 bases). CDR3 size: 13 residues. Trimming stripped 11 bases from V and 5 bases from J, with 15 bases between. Germline values: CDR1 SNHLY, CDR2 FYNNEI. CDR3 coding DNA: TGTGCCGGGGGGGACGGGTCAAATGAAAAACTGTTTTTT. This sequence encodes CAGGDGSNEKLFF. Drawing the rest from reference TRBV2 and TRBJ1-4, the complete variable domain is EPEVTQTPSHQVTQMGQEVILRCVPISNHLYFYWYRQILGQKVEFLVSFYNNEISEKSEIFDDQFSVERPDGSNFTLKIRSTKLEDSAMYFCAGGDGSNEKLFFGSGTQLSVL.

The chain carries TRBV6-5 and TRBJ1-6, with 7 bases fitting TRBD1. Germline V gene data show CDR1 as MNHEY and CDR2 as SVGAGI. This CDR3 has 15 residues. Trimming cost V 8 bases and J 0 bases; bases outside gene matches: 4. The CDR3 loop reads CASPDRDSYNSPLHF. The CDR3 nucleotides are TGTGCCAGCCCCGACAGGGACTCCTATAATTCACCCCTCCACTTT.

V usage is TRBV9 and J usage is TRBJ1-1, with D perhaps matching TRBD1 (5 bases). The V end was cut by 0 bases, the J end by 8 bases, with 11 bases between. Germline V CDR1 and CDR2: SGDLS, YYNGEE. The length of the CDR3 is 13 residues. Here the CDR3 reads CASSVVGGGEAFF. The DNA of the CDR3 is TGTGCCAGCAGCGTAGTGGGGGGAGGAGAAGCTTTCTTT.

The chain links TRBV27 to TRBJ1-1, with a possible D match to TRBD1 (6 bases). Germline loops: CDR1 MNHEY, CDR2 SMNVEV (reference sequence). V was clipped by 5 bases and J by 0 bases, with 10 bases between them. The CDR3 length is 14 residues. The CDR3 DNA sequence: TGTGCCAGCAGTCTAGGACAGATGAACACTGAAGCTTTCTTT. Residues: CASSLGQMNTEAFF.

A remark on this clone: This CDR3 is also generated by other DNA sequences in the sample. The J gene is TRBJ1-2, the V gene TRBV7-9; 8 bases match TRBD1. Germline assignment: CDR1 SEHNR and CDR2 FQNEAQ (reference sequence). V shed 5 bases and J 1 base; nucleotides not matched to a gene: 3. The CDR3 runs to 14 residues. The CDR3 nucleotides are TGTGCCAGCAGCCGTACAGGGGGTAACTATGGCTACACCTTC. Amino acid sequence: CASSRTGGNYGYTF.

This clone was found once. The gene calls are TRBV18 and TRBJ1-1; 7 bases agree with TRBD1. In germline, CDR1 is KGHSH, CDR2 LQKENI. This CDR3 region has 14 residues. V dropped 4 bases and J dropped 1; count of bases not matched to a gene: 3. The CDR3 region is CASSRQGGNTEAFF. CDR3 coding DNA: TGTGCCAGCTCACGACAGGGAGGGAACACTGAAGCTTTCTTT.

The chain combines TRBV7-9 with TRBJ1-2; TRBD1 matches 7 bases. Looked up from germline, CDR1 is SEHNR and CDR2 is FQNEAQ (reference sequence). The CDR3 is 16 residues long. With 5 bases clipped from V and 0 bases from J, the junction kept 9 bases outside the gene matches. DNA of the CDR3: TGTGCCAGCAGCCCCCGGGGCGACAGGGCTAACTATGGCTACACCTTC. Translated: CASSPRGDRANYGYTF.

The chain links TRBV7-2 to TRBJ2-1, with D maybe TRBD2 (5 bases). V lost 2 bases, J lost 1 base, and 9 bases lay in between. This CDR3 has 15 amino acids. Looked up from germline, CDR1 is SGHTA and CDR2 is FQGNSA. The CDR3 spells CASSLQWRSYNEQFF. DNA for the CDR3: TGTGCCAGCAGCTTACAGTGGAGGTCCTACAATGAGCAGTTCTTC.

This clone was seen only a few times. The chain couples TRBV11-2 to TRBJ1-4; TRBD1 might be the D (5 bases). Germline assignment: CDR1 SGHAT and CDR2 FQNNGV. This CDR3 region has 14 residues. Between the trimmed V and J ends, which lost 4 bases and 5 bases, there was a span of 11 bases. As DNA, the CDR3 is TGTGCCAGCAGCTGGCTCAACAGGAATGAAAAACTGTTTTTT. It translates to CASSWLNRNEKLFF.

The chain joins TRBV4-1 to TRBJ2-3; D gene ambiguous. This CDR3 contains 12 residues. V was cut by 1 base and J by 7 bases, with 6 bases left in between. Germline CDR1 is MGHRA and CDR2 is YSYEKL. CDR3: CASSQGVNTQYF. The CDR3 nucleotides read TGCGCCAGCAGCCAAGGTGTAAATACGCAGTATTTT.

Note on this clone: The same CDR3 also results from other DNA sequences found in this sample. V gene TRBV18 combines with J gene TRBJ2-7; 9 bases match TRBD1. The V and J ends lost 3 bases and 3 bases, in that order; junction bases with no gene match: 3. The CDR3 has 14 residues. The germline gives CDR1 KGHSH, CDR2 LQKENI. CDR3 sequence reads: CASSPGQGIYEQYF. The CDR3 DNA follows: TGTGCCAGCTCACCGGGACAGGGAATCTACGAGCAGTACTTC.

The rearrangement joins TRBV7-2 to TRBJ2-5; no clear D gene. This CDR3 spans 13 amino acids. V lost 1 base and J lost 5, with 8 bases in between. Germline V lookup: CDR1 SGHTA, CDR2 FQGNSA. The CDR3 DNA follows: TGTGCCAGCAGCTTAGATCGAGGCGAGACCCAGTACTTC. Its translation is CASSLDRGETQYF.

This clone was found a few times. The chain joins TRBV19 to TRBJ1-2; D is unclear. Germline-derived CDR1 and CDR2 are LNHDA and SQIVND (reference sequence). V lost 0 bases and J lost 5, with 13 bases in between. The CDR3 length is 15 residues. CDR3: CASSIDSDLSYGYTF. CDR3 coding DNA: TGTGCCAGTAGTATAGACAGCGATCTAAGTTATGGCTACACCTTC.

The genes are TRBV9 and TRBJ2-3, with D tentatively TRBD2 (5 bases). The CDR3 length is 17 residues. Germline V lookup: CDR1 SGDLS, CDR2 YYNGEE. Trimming removed 0 bases at V and 1 base at J, with 15 bases between. CDR3 region: CASSVEGSWRGTDTQYF. The CDR3 coding sequence is TGTGCCAGCAGCGTAGAGGGATCCTGGCGGGGCACAGATACGCAGTATTTT.

The CDR3 protein is CASSPEGWRGNTEAFF. CDR3 DNA: TGTGCCAGTTCCCCTGAAGGGTGGAGGGGCAACACTGAAGCTTTCTTT. The J gene is TRBJ1-1, the V gene TRBV25-1, with D possibly TRBD1 on 5 matching bases. The germline V and J ends were trimmed by 9 bases and 2 bases, with 22 bases remaining between them. Germline-derived CDR1 and CDR2 are MGHDK and SYGVNS. This CDR3 is 16 amino acids long.

The V gene is TRBV29-1, the J gene TRBJ1-3, with a tentative D call TRBD1 (5 bases). CDR3 length equals 12 residues. In germline, CDR1 is SQVTM, CDR2 ANQGSEA. The V and J ends lost 4 bases and 4 bases respectively, with 8 bases between them. DNA for the CDR3: TGCAGCGTTGCAGGGATAGGAAACACCATATATTTT. Translated, it gives CSVAGIGNTIYF.